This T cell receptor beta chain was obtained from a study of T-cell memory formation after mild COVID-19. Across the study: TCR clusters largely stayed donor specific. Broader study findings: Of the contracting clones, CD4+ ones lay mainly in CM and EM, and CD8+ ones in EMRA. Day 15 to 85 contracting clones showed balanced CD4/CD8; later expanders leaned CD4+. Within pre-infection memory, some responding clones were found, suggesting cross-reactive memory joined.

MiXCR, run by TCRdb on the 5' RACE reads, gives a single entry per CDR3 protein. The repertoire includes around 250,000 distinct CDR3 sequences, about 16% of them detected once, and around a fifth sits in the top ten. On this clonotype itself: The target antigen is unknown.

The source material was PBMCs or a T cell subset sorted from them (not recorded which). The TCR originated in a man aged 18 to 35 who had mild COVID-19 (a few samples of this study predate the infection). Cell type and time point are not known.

The CDR3 spells CASSLMVGSNIQYF. The DNA for the CDR3 is TGCGCCAGCAGCTTGATGGTGGGGAGTAACATTCAGTACTTC. The rearrangement links TRBV5-1 to TRBJ2-4; weak D call: TRBD2 (5 bases). Germline V gives CDR1 SGHRS, CDR2 YFSETQ. This CDR3 spans 14 amino acids. V was trimmed by 1 base and J by 7 bases, leaving 12 bases between them.